These 14 T cell receptor beta chains were sequenced from one sample in a study of chemoradiotherapy in HPV16-positive cancers. Only in-frame clones appear in the TCRdb table, and some are missing; sequencing was by immunoSEQ multiplex PCR. The sample has 2,900 or so clones; around 77% are singletons. This specimen was acquired from a patient who underwent chemoradiotherapy. Source of these receptors: a human donor with HPV-associated anogenital cancer.

The V and J genes are TRBV30 and TRBJ1-2; TRBD1 matches 10 bases. The CDR3 extends over 14 amino acids. CDR1 is GTSNPN, CDR2 SVGIG, per germline (reference sequence). Trimming took 2 bases from V and 6 from J; bases not matched to a gene: 6. The CDR3 DNA is TGTGCCTGGAGTTTCGCCGGGACAGGGGATGGCTACACCTTC. This codes for CAWSFAGTGDGYTF.

V usage is TRBV7-3 and J usage is TRBJ2-1; the match to TRBD2 covers 8 bases. The trim removed 5 bases at V and 4 bases at J, leaving 4 bases unmatched. CDR1 and CDR2 from the germline V gene are SGHTA and FQGTGA. The CDR3 contains 14 residues. The CDR3 loop reads CASSPGGGYNEQFF. The CDR3 nucleotides are TGTGCCAGCAGCCCCGGGGGGGGTTACAATGAGCAGTTCTTC.

V is TRBV29-1 and J is TRBJ1-2, with D hard to call. Germline V gives CDR1 SQVTM, CDR2 ANQGSEA. Trimming shortened V by 4 bases and J by 7 bases, and 16 bases separated the two germline ends. The length of the CDR3 is 13 residues. In DNA, the CDR3 is TGCAGCGTTGTTGAGGGAGCGGTTGGTGGCTACACCTTC. As protein: CSVVEGAVGGYTF. The full variable domain, in which reference TRBV29-1 and TRBJ1-2 provide the parts outside the CDR3, is SAVISQKPSRDICQRGTSLTIQCQVDSQVTMMFWYRQQPGQSLTLIATANQGSEATYESGFVIDKFPISRPNLTFSTLTVSNMSPEDSSIYLCSVVEGAVGGYTFGSGTRLTVV.

The chain employs TRBV28 and TRBJ1-6; D is uncertain. Per germline, CDR1 MDHEN and CDR2 SYDVKM. The germline V and J ends were trimmed by 3 bases and 7 bases, with 10 bases remaining between them. The CDR3 sequence is 14 residues long. CDR3 sequence: CASSFQGYNSPLHF. DNA of the CDR3: TGTGCCAGCAGTTTTCAAGGGTACAATTCACCCCTCCACTTT. The whole variable domain, remainder taken from reference TRBV28 and TRBJ1-6, is DVKVTQSSRYLVKRTGEKVFLECVQDMDHENMFWYRQDPGLGLRLIYFSYDVKMKEKGDIPEGYSVSREKKERFSLILESASTNQTSMYLCASSFQGYNSPLHFGNGTRLTVT.

The V gene is TRBV4-1, the J gene TRBJ2-2; D may be TRBD1 or TRBD2 (5 bases each). V was cut by 4 bases and J by 7 bases, with 16 bases left in between. CDR3 size: 15 residues. Germline assignment: CDR1 MGHRA and CDR2 YSYEKL. This CDR3 is CASSLGVGAGGELFF. In DNA, the CDR3 is TGCGCCAGCAGCCTAGGGGTGGGAGCTGGCGGGGAGCTGTTTTTT.

The chain links TRBV18 to TRBJ2-3; D may be TRBD2 (6 bases). The V gene lost 1 base and the J gene lost 0 bases, with 11 bases spanning the gap. The CDR3 runs to 16 residues. Germline V gene lookup returns CDR1 KGHSH and CDR2 LQKENI. The CDR3 spells CASSPQVAASTDTQYF. In DNA form, the CDR3 reads TGTGCCAGCTCACCACAGGTAGCGGCAAGCACAGATACGCAGTATTTT.

The rearrangement joins TRBV11-2 to TRBJ2-1; D not certain. The CDR3 loop spans 13 amino acids. The germline V gene has CDR1 SGHAT and CDR2 FQNNGV. V gave up 3 bases and J gave up 0 bases, with 3 bases separating them. CDR3 sequence: CASSLHSYNEQFF. DNA for the CDR3: TGTGCCAGCAGCTTGCACTCCTACAATGAGCAGTTCTTC. Full variable domain (remainder filled in from reference TRBV11-2 and TRBJ2-1): EAGVAQSPRYKIIEKRQSVAFWCNPISGHATLYWYQQILGQGPKLLIQFQNNGVVDDSQLPKDRFSAERLKGVDSTLKIQPAKLEDSAVYLCASSLHSYNEQFFGPGTRLTVL.

The V gene is TRBV9, the J gene TRBJ2-3; tentatively, D is TRBD2 (5 bases). The CDR3 spans 14 residues. CDR1 is SGDLS, CDR2 YYNGEE, per germline. V lost 4 bases and J 3 bases, leaving 12 bases between the germline ends. The CDR3 sequence: CASSLIWETDTQYF. CDR3 nucleotide sequence: TGTGCCAGCAGCCTCATCTGGGAGACAGATACGCAGTATTTT. The full variable domain, its missing parts supplied by reference TRBV9 and TRBJ2-3, is DSGVTQTPKHLITATGQRVTLRCSPRSGDLSVYWYQQSLDQGLQFLIQYYNGEERAKGNILERFSAQQFPDLHSELNLSSLELGDSALYFCASSLIWETDTQYFGPGTRLTVL.

This clone was detected once. This chain links TRBV21-1 with TRBJ2-3; whether TRBD1, the table's D call, matches the DNA was not checked. TRBV21-1 is listed as a pseudogene. The length of the CDR3 is 15 residues. The CDR3 DNA is TGTGCCAGCAGCAAACCGGAGACAGATACAGATACGCAGTATTTT. As protein: CASSKPETDTDTQYF.

J is TRBJ1-2 and V is TRBV5-8; tentative D call: TRBD1 (6 bases). The germline V gene encodes CDR1 SGHTS and CDR2 YDEGEE. The ends were cut back, 2 bases at V and 7 bases at J, with 12 bases in the middle. The CDR3 is made up of 13 amino acids. The CDR3, as DNA: TGTGCCAGCAGCTTTGCAGGGGTTGCTGGCTACACCTTC. Its protein product is CASSFAGVAGYTF.

The rearrangement links TRBV10-3 to TRBJ2-1, with D tentatively TRBD2 (6 bases). Trimming left V 2 bases short and J 10 bases short, with 6 bases between. The CDR3 is 11 amino acids. CDR1 is ENHRY and CDR2 is SYGVKD in the germline V gene. CDR3 bases: TGTGCCATCAGTGAGGGACTAGAGCAGTTCTTC. Protein product: CAISEGLEQFF.

V is TRBV6-5 and J is TRBJ2-1; 9 positions agree with TRBD2. The CDR3 has 15 residues. Germline V gives CDR1 MNHEY, CDR2 SVGAGI. Germline trimming cut 0 bases from V and 6 bases from J; bases unmatched to any gene: 3. The CDR3, as DNA: TGTGCCAGCAGTTACTCGGCGGGGGGGCTCAATGAGCAGTTCTTC. As protein: CASSYSAGGLNEQFF.

CDR3 region: CAISETGGPYEQYF. The CDR3 nucleotides are TGTGCCATCAGTGAGACAGGGGGGCCCTACGAGCAGTACTTC. The chain combines TRBV10-3 with TRBJ2-5, with 8 bases fitting TRBD1. The J call may be mistaken, given a closer DNA end match to TRBJ2-7. Germline CDR1 and CDR2: ENHRY and SYGVKD. The CDR3 loop spans 14 amino acids.

The chain links TRBV5-4 to TRBJ1-2; D gene ambiguous. CDR3 length equals 12 residues. V was shortened by 3 bases and J by 8 bases, with 11 bases between the two germline ends. The V gene's germline CDR1 is SGHNT and CDR2 YYREEE (reference sequence). CDR3 coding DNA: TGTGCCAGCAGCTCTGACTCGAGAGGCTACACCTTC. This codes for CASSSDSRGYTF.